These 7 T cell receptor beta chains were sequenced from one sample in a study of metastatic and nonmetastatic thyroid tumors. No treatment had been given to any patient before thyroid surgery. With MiXCR, TCRdb reprocessed the PCR reads. The data hold tens of thousands of clones, with approximately 15% observed a single time. Sequenced material: blood. Receptors were obtained from a male donor with papillary thyroid cancer or a benign thyroid nodule (not recorded which). Some clones in this sample may be carry-over from other donors' samples.

This clone was detected a few times. The chain combines TRBV27 with TRBJ2-7; tentatively, D is TRBD1 (7 bases). The V end lost 6 bases, the J end lost 4 bases, and 16 bases lay between the germline ends. CDR3 length: 14 residues. Germline-derived CDR1 and CDR2 are MNHEY and SMNVEV (reference sequence). CDR3 DNA sequence: TGTGCCAGCAGGCAGGGGGGTTCCAAGTACGAGCAGTACTTC. It is translated as CASRQGGSKYEQYF.

Ten or more counts support this clone. This rearrangement joins TRBV6-5 to TRBJ2-1; the D call may be TRBD1 or TRBD2 (5 bases each). Trimming left V 2 bases short and J 6 bases short, with 11 bases between. The germline CDR1 and CDR2 sequences are MNHEY and SVGAGI. This CDR3 contains 14 residues. Written as DNA, the CDR3 is TGTGCCAGCAGTTACCCAGGGACCTCCAATGAGCAGTTCTTC. This encodes CASSYPGTSNEQFF.

Within the sample, this clone is medium-sized. CDR3 loop: CASSEARQGEQYF. The CDR3, as DNA: TGTGCCAGCAGTGAAGCACGGCAGGGCGAGCAGTACTTC. The chain employs TRBV6-1 and TRBJ2-7, with D perhaps TRBD1 (5 bases). V gave up 0 bases and J gave up 6 bases, with 9 bases separating them. This CDR3 region has 13 residues. Germline loops: CDR1 MNHNS, CDR2 SASEGT.

This clone was detected many times. The same CDR3 is also encoded by other DNA sequences in this sample. This chain uses TRBV29-1 with TRBJ1-2, with D perhaps matching TRBD1 (6 bases). Trimming pared 3 bases from V and 4 bases from J, leaving 9 bases between. CDR1 is SQVTM, CDR2 ANQGSEA, per germline. The CDR3 consists of 12 residues. The CDR3 sequence: CSVESGAYGYTF. In DNA form, the CDR3 reads TGCAGCGTTGAGTCAGGGGCCTATGGCTACACCTTC. Using reference TRBV29-1 and TRBJ1-2 for the parts outside the CDR3, the full variable domain is SAVISQKPSRDICQRGTSLTIQCQVDSQVTMMFWYRQQPGQSLTLIATANQGSEATYESGFVIDKFPISRPNLTFSTLTVSNMSPEDSSIYLCSVESGAYGYTFGSGTRLTVV.

This clone was observed at least ten times. The chain uses TRBV20-1 and TRBJ1-1; tentatively, D is TRBD1 (6 bases). Germline V gene sequence: CDR1 DFQATT, CDR2 SNEGSKA (reference sequence). CDR3 length: 13 residues. The V and J ends lost 1 base and 3 bases respectively, with 9 bases between them. The chain's CDR3 is CSARVAGDTEAFF. Here the CDR3 DNA reads TGCAGTGCTAGAGTGGCAGGGGACACTGAAGCTTTCTTT.

This rearrangement joins TRBV5-1 to TRBJ2-7, with 14 bases matching TRBD2. Germline V gene lookup returns CDR1 SGHRS and CDR2 YFSETQ. V was clipped by 4 bases and J by 6 bases; unmatched bases: 12. This CDR3 has 17 amino acids. The CDR3 DNA follows: TGCGCCAGCAGCCCCGGGACTAGCGGGAGAGGGGACGGCGAGCAGTACTTC. Protein sequence: CASSPGTSGRGDGEQYF.

Ten or more counts support this clone. The V gene is TRBV9, the J gene TRBJ2-5, with TRBD2 matching 10 bases. CDR1 and CDR2 (germline): SGDLS, YYNGEE. The CDR3 is 16 residues long. With 0 bases clipped from V and 4 bases from J, the junction kept 6 bases outside the gene matches. CDR3 nucleotide sequence: TGTGCCAGCAGCGTAGGTGTCAGGACTAGCGGAGAGACCCAGTACTTC. Translation gives CASSVGVRTSGETQYF.